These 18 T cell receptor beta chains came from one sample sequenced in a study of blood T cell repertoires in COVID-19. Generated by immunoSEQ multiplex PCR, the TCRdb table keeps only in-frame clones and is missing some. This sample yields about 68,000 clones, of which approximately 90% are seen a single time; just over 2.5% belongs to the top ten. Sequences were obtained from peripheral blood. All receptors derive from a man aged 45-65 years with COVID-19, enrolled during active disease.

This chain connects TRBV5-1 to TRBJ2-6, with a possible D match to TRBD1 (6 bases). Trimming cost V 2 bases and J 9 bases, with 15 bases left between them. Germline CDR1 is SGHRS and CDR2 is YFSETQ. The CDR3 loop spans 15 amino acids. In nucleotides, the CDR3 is TGCGCCAGCAGCTTTGGCAGGGGATACGACAACGTCCTGACTTTC. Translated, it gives CASSFGRGYDNVLTF.

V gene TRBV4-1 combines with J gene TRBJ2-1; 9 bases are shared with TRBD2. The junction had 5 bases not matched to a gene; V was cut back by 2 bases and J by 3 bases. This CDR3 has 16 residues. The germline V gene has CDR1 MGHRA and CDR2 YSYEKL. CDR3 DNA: TGCGCCAGCAGCCAACTCCTAGCGGGAAGCTACAATGAGCAGTTCTTC. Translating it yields CASSQLLAGSYNEQFF.

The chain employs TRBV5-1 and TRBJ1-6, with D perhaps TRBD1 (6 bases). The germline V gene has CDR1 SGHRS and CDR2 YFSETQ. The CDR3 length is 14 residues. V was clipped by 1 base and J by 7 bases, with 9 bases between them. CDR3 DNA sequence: TGCGCCAGCAGCTTGAACAGGGAAAATTCACCCCTCCACTTT. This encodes CASSLNRENSPLHF.

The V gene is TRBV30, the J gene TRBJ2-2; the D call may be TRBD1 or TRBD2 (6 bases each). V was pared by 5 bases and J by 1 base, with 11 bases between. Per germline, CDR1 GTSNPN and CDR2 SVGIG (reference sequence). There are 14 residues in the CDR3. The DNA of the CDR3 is TGTGCCTGGCGAGGGGGAGGGAACACCGGGGAGCTGTTTTTT. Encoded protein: CAWRGGGNTGELFF.

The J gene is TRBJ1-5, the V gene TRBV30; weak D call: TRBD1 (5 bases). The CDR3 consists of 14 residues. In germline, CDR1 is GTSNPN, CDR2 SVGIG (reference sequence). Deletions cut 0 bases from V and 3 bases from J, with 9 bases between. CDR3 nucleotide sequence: TGTGCCTGGAGTGTGTCGGGACTCAATCAGCCCCAGCATTTT. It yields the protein CAWSVSGLNQPQHF.

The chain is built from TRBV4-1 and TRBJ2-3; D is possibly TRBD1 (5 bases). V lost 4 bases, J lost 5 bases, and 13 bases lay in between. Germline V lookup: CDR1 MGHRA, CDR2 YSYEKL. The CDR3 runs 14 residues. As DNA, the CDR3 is TGCGCCAGCAGCCTGCAGGGCCAGGGAGATACGCAGTATTTT. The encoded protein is CASSLQGQGDTQYF.

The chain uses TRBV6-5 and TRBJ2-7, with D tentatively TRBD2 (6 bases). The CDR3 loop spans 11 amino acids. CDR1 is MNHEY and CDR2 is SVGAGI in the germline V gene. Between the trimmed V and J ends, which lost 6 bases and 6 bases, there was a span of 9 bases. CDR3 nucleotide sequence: TGTGCCAGCAGGGGAGCGGGCGAGCAGTACGTC. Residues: CASRGAGEQYV.

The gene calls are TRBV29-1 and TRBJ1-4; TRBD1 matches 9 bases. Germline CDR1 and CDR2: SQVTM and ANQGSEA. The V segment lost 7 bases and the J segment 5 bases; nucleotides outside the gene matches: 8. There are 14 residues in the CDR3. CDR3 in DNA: TGCAGCGCCGAAACCGGGACAGGGAATGAAAAACTGTTTTTT. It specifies CSAETGTGNEKLFF. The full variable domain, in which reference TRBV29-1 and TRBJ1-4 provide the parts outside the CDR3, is SAVISQKPSRDICQRGTSLTIQCQVDSQVTMMFWYRQQPGQSLTLIATANQGSEATYESGFVIDKFPISRPNLTFSTLTVSNMSPEDSSIYLCSAETGTGNEKLFFGSGTQLSVL.

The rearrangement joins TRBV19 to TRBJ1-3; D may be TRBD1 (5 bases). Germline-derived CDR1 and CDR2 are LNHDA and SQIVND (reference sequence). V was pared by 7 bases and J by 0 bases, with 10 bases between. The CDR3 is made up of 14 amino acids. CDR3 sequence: CASISRGSGNTIYF. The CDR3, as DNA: TGTGCCAGTATCTCAAGGGGCTCTGGAAACACCATATATTTT.

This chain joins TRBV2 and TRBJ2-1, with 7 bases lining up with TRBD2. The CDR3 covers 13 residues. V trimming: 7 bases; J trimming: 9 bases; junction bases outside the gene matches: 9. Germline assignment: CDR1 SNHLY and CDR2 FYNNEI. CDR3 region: CASKNGREGEQFF. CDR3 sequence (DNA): TGTGCCAGCAAAAACGGCAGGGAGGGTGAGCAGTTCTTC.

CDR3 region: CASSQDRQDTQYF. The CDR3 DNA reads TGTGCCAGCAGCCAAGATCGCCAGGATACGCAGTATTTT. The chain uses TRBV14 and TRBJ2-3; D is undetermined. The CDR3 sequence is 13 residues long. Germline loops: CDR1 SGHDN, CDR2 FVKESK. V was trimmed by 0 bases and J by 6 bases, leaving 7 bases between them.

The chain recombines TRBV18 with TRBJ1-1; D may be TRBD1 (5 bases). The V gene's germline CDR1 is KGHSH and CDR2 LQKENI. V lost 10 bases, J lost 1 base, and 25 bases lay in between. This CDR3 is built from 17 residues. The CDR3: CATKPLGGGNSNTEAFF. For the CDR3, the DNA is TGTGCCACCAAACCTCTTGGGGGGGGGAACTCGAACACTGAAGCTTTCTTT. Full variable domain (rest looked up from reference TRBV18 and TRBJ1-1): NAGVMQNPRHLVRRRGQEARLRCSPMKGHSHVYWYRQLPEEGLKFMVYLQKENIIDESGMPKERFSAEFPKEGPSILRIQQVVRGDSAAYFCATKPLGGGNSNTEAFFGQGTRLTVV.

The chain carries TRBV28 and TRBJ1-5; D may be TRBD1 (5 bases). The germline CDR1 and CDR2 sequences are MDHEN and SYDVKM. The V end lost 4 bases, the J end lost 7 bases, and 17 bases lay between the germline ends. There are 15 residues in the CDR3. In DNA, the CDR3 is TGTGCCAGCAGTTCCCTCCCTGACAGTCACCAGCCCCAGCATTTT. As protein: CASSSLPDSHQPQHF.

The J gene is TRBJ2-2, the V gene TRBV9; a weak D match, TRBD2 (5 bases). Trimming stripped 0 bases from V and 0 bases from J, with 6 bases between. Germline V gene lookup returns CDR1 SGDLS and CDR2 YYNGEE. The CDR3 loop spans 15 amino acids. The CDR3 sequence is CASSVASPNTGELFF. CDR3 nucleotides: TGTGCCAGCAGCGTAGCTAGCCCGAACACCGGGGAGCTGTTTTTT.

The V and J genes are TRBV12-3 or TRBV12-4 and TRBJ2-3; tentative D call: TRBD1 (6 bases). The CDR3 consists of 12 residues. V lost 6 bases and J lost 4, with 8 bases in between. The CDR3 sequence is CASSSGADTQYF. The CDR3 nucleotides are TGTGCCAGCAGCTCAGGGGCAGATACGCAGTATTTT.

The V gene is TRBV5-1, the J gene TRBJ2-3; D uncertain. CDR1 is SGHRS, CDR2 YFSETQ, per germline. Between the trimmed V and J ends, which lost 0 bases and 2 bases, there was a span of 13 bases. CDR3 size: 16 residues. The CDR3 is CASSLAAELTTDTQYF. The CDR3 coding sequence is TGCGCCAGCAGCTTGGCGGCAGAACTAACCACAGATACGCAGTATTTT.

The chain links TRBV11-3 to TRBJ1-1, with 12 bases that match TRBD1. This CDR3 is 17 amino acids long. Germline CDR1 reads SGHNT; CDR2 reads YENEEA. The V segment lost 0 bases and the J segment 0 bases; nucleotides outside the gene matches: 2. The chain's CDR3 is CASSLEGQGAVNTEAFF. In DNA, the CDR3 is TGTGCCAGCAGCTTAGAGGGACAGGGGGCCGTGAACACTGAAGCTTTCTTT. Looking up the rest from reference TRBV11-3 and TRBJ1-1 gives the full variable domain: EAGVVQSPRYKIIEKKQPVAFWCNPISGHNTLYWYLQNLGQGPELLIRYENEEAVDDSQLPKDRFSAERLKGVDSTLKIQPAELGDSAVYLCASSLEGQGAVNTEAFFGQGTRLTVV.

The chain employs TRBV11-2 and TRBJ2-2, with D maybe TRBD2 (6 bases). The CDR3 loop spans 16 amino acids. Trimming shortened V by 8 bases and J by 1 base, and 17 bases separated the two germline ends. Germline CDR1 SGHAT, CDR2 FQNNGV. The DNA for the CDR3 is TGTGCCAGCCCCCGTATTCGGGACTTGAACACCGGGGAGCTGTTTTTT. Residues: CASPRIRDLNTGELFF.